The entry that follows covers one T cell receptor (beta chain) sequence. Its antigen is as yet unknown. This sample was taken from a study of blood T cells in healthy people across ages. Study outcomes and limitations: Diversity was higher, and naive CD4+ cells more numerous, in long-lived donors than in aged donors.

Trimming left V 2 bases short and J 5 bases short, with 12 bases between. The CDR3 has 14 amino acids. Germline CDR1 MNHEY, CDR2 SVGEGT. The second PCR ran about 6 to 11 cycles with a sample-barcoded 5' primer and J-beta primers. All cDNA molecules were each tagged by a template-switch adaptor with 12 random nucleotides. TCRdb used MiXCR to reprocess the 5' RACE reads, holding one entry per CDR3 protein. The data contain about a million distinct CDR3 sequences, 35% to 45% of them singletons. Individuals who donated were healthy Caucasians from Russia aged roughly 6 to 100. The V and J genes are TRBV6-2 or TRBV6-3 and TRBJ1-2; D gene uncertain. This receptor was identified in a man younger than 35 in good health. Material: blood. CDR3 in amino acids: CASSYSGIRYGYTF. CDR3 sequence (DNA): TGTGCCAGCAGTTACAGCGGGATTCGGTATGGCTACACCTTC.